This entry concerns a single TCR beta chain. Its antigen is still unknown. This specimen comes from a study of CD8 T cells in ankylosing spondylitis. Whole-study findings and limits: Relatively scarce in peripheral blood, disease-linked clones were CD8+. Several highly homologous variants formed a TCR beta motif that appeared characteristic of ankylosing spondylitis blood.

Quantitative molecular-barcoded 5'-RACE generated the TCR beta libraries. TCRdb re-called the 5' RACE reads with MiXCR, one entry per CDR3 protein. The profile shows 250,000 or so distinct CDR3 sequences, about a sixth of them singletons. CDR1 and CDR2 from the germline V gene are SGHAT and FQNNGV. This CDR3 has 16 residues. Unmatched junction bases numbered 4, after V lost 1 base and J lost 3 bases. The receptor was isolated from a male donor with ankylosing spondylitis or in good health (not recorded which). The chain recombines TRBV11-2 with TRBJ2-2, with 8 nucleotides matching TRBD2. The sequenced sample was blood, either unsorted or a sorted T cell fraction (not recorded which). DNA for the CDR3: TGTGCCAGCAGCTTAGTCCTAGCGGGTTACACCGGGGAGCTGTTTTTT. Its translation: CASSLVLAGYTGELFF. The complete variable domain, with remaining parts taken from reference TRBV11-2 and TRBJ2-2, reads EAGVAQSPRYKIIEKRQSVAFWCNPISGHATLYWYQQILGQGPKLLIQFQNNGVVDDSQLPKDRFSAERLKGVDSTLKIQPAKLEDSAVYLCASSLVLAGYTGELFFGEGSRLTVL.